The present entry profiles one TCR beta chain with its context. Its target is unknown. J lost 1 base, V lost 4 bases, and 10 bases had no gene match. The length of the CDR3 is 16 residues. Germline CDR1 reads SGHRS; CDR2 reads YFSETQ. This sample is drawn from a study of Ad26.COV2.S vaccination and SARS-CoV-2 variants. On the study more broadly: The study gave Ad26.COV2.S intramuscularly, once or twice 56 days apart.

Treatment here: 15 to 20 received Ad26.COV2.S at low or high dose, single or two shots; roughly 5 received placebo; per-sample allocation not given. Day 63 following the first vaccine or placebo injection was when the samples were taken. Boston supplied an adult donor aged 18-55 years. TCRdb's table, derived via immunoSEQ multiplex PCR, lists solely in-frame clones and lacks some. The sample includes around 250,000 clones, around 87% of them seen just once. Findings and limits, study-wide: Substantial post-vaccination breadth of spike-specific CD8+ and CD4+ T cell responses was reported. Vaccine recipients showed a spike-specific TCR breadth that was higher than in placebo recipients.

This sample comprised peripheral blood, obtained in a trial of Ad26.COV2.S vaccine versus placebo. The chain employs TRBV5-1 and TRBJ1-1; 7 positions match TRBD1. The TCR was taken from a person between 18 and 60 years old who received the Ad26.COV2.S COVID-19 vaccine or a placebo. The CDR3 reads CASSLRPTGKNTEAFF. In nucleotides, the CDR3 is TGCGCCAGCAGCCTCCGCCCGACAGGGAAGAACACTGAAGCTTTCTTT. The full variable domain, its missing parts supplied by reference TRBV5-1 and TRBJ1-1, is KAGVTQTPRYLIKTRGQQVTLSCSPISGHRSVSWYQQTPGQGLQFLFEYFSETQRNKGNFPGRFSGRQFSNSRSEMNVSTLELGDSALYLCASSLRPTGKNTEAFFGQGTRLTVV.